This T cell receptor (beta chain) was retrieved from a study of identical twins. V was clipped by 1 base and J by 0 bases; unmatched bases: 7. This CDR3 contains 18 residues. Germline V gene sequence: CDR1 SGHAT, CDR2 FQNNGV. Study observations and caveats: Excess twin sharing in beta out-of-frame sequences was weaker. The conclusions drew on cross-sectional statistical analysis instead of tracking the same donors. Part of the zero-insertion signal could reflect confounding by invariant MAIT and iNKT cells.

Worth noting for this clonotype: Its antigen is still unknown.

Addition of a universal primer site occurred through template switching, and cDNA carried unique molecular identifiers. TCRdb analysed the 5' RACE reads with MiXCR anew, one entry per CDR3 protein. The repertoire includes 1,800,000 or so distinct CDR3 sequences, under 35% of them detected once, and 0.25% to 0.3% sits in the top ten. Sequencing input: cord blood. The chain couples TRBV11-2 to TRBJ2-3, with 10 bases aligning to TRBD2. This sequence was found in a newborn girl in good health. The CDR3 loop reads CASSLGVSGGPSTDTQYF. The CDR3 region has the DNA TGTGCCAGCAGCTTAGGAGTTAGCGGGGGGCCTAGCACAGATACGCAGTATTTT.